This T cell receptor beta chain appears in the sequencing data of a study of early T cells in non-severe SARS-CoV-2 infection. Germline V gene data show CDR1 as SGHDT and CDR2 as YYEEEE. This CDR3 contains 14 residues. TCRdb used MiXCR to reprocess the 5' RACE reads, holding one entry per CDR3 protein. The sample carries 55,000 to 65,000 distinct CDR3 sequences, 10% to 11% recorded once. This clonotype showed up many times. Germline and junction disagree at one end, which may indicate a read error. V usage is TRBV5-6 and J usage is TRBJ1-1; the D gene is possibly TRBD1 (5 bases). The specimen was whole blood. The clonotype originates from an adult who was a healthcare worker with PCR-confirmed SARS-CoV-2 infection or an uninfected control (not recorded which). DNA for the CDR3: TGTACCAGCAGCTACCCAGCCGGGACCCATGAAGCTTTCTTT. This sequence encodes CTSSYPAGTHEAFF.